These T cell receptor beta chains were read from a single sample in a study of blood T cell repertoires in COVID-19. Some clones are missing from TCRdb's copy, which holds only in-frame ones; the method was immunoSEQ multiplex PCR. Counted here are over 200,000 clones, about 83% occurring once; the ten biggest clones make up roughly 5.8%. The source material was peripheral blood. The receptors were sampled from a man older than 75 with acute or convalescent COVID-19. Each CDR3 is given with its conserved first and last residue. Each record gives: CDR3 protein, V gene, J gene.

CDR3 protein: CASSPVIQETQYF
V gene: TRBV11-2
J gene: TRBJ2-5

CDR3 protein: CSVSRGNQPQHF
V gene: TRBV20-1
J gene: TRBJ1-5

CDR3 protein: CASSDVGGNEKLFF
V gene: TRBV6-1
J gene: TRBJ1-4

CDR3 protein: CASSSHRDKCTF
V gene: TRBV11-2
J gene: TRBJ1-2

CDR3 protein: CASSVRRGRAGELFF
V gene: TRBV5-4
J gene: TRBJ2-2

CDR3 protein: CASTPGGLGGYGYTF
V gene: TRBV6-5
J gene: TRBJ1-2

CDR3 protein: CAGSRGIWSYEQYF
V gene: TRBV6-5
J gene: TRBJ2-7

CDR3 protein: CASSLDQRDEQFF
V gene: TRBV11-2
J gene: TRBJ2-1

CDR3 protein: CASSWERMGIYEQYF
V gene: TRBV5-1
J gene: TRBJ2-7

CDR3 protein: CASSEALPGAKNIQYF
V gene: TRBV6-1
J gene: TRBJ2-4

CDR3 protein: CASSPGQGETQYF
V gene: TRBV6-5
J gene: TRBJ2-5

CDR3 protein: CASSSIRGGDTEAFF
V gene: TRBV6-5
J gene: TRBJ1-1

CDR3 protein: CASSSQYEQYF
V gene: TRBV28
J gene: TRBJ2-7

CDR3 protein: CASSYGHRGEQYF
V gene: TRBV7-8
J gene: TRBJ2-7

CDR3 protein: CASSFGGGTNEQFF
V gene: TRBV5-8
J gene: TRBJ2-1

CDR3 protein: CATSDFKTSGTGELFF
V gene: TRBV24-1
J gene: TRBJ2-2

CDR3 protein: CASSEARYRNYEQYF
V gene: TRBV2
J gene: TRBJ2-7

CDR3 protein: CASSFQAGGPPNEQFF
V gene: TRBV5-1
J gene: TRBJ2-1

CDR3 protein: CASSQGPAGELFF
V gene: TRBV4-1
J gene: TRBJ2-2

CDR3 protein: CASTLDRGNSPLHF
V gene: TRBV6-5
J gene: TRBJ1-6

CDR3 protein: CASSPGGWGMAFF
V gene: TRBV28
J gene: TRBJ1-1

CDR3 protein: CASSAQGISSGNTIYF
V gene: TRBV27
J gene: TRBJ1-3